The 3 T cell receptor beta chains below come from one sample, sequenced in a study of T cell repertoires in cytomegalovirus infection. TCRdb re-derived calls from the reads in MiXCR, one entry per CDR3 protein. The sample shows 200,000 to 250,000 distinct CDR3 sequences, over 20% of them seen only once. The specimen was CD8+ T cells from PBMCs. The source of these receptors is a human donor in good health (CMV status not recorded). Some clones in this sample may be carry-over from other donors' samples.

The rearrangement links TRBV12-3 or TRBV12-4 to TRBJ1-1; D possibly corresponds to TRBD1 (6 bases). The CDR3 contains 16 residues. Trimming pared 6 bases from V and 6 bases from J, leaving 23 bases between. The CDR3 DNA follows: TGTGCCAGCAGCCCAACACCAACAGGGAACCCCTCTGAAGCTTTCTTT. Amino acids: CASSPTPTGNPSEAFF.

This chain connects TRBV19 to TRBJ2-7; the D gene is possibly TRBD2 (5 bases). Trimming removed 10 bases from V and 3 bases from J, with 13 bases in between. The CDR3 is made up of 12 amino acids. CDR1 LNHDA and CDR2 SQIVND come from the germline V gene (reference sequence). CDR3 sequence: CATSGNVYEQYF. The CDR3 nucleotides are TGTGCCACTTCGGGGAATGTCTACGAGCAGTACTTC.

The chain combines TRBV15 with TRBJ2-7; 8 nucleotides match TRBD1. CDR1 and CDR2 (germline): LNHNV, YYDKDF (reference sequence). CDR3 length equals 14 residues. V dropped 2 bases and J dropped 2; count of bases not matched to a gene: 2. The CDR3 DNA is TGTGCCACCAGCAGAAGGGACAGGCCCTACGAGCAGTACTTC. Translated, it gives CATSRRDRPYEQYF. The entire variable domain, with the rest obtained from reference TRBV15 and TRBJ2-7, is as follows: DAMVIQNPRYQVTQFGKPVTLSCSQTLNHNVMYWYQQKSSQAPKLLFHYYDKDFNNEADTPDNFQSRRPNTSFCFLDIRSPGLGDTAMYLCATSRRDRPYEQYFGPGTRLTVT.